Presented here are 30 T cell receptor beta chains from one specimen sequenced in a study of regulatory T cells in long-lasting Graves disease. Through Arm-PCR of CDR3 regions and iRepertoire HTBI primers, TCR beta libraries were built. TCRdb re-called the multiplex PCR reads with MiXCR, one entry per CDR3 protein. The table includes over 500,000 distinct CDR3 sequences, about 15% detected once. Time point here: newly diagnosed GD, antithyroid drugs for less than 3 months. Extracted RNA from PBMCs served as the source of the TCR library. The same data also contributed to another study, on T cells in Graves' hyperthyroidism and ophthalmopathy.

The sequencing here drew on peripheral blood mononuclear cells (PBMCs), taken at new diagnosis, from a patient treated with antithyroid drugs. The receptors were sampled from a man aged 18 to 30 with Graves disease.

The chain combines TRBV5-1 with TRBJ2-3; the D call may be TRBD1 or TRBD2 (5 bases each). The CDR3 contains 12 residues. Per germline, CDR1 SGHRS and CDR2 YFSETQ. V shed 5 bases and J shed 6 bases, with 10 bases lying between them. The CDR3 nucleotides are TGCGCCAGCAGTCCCTGGGGGGATACGCAGTATTTT. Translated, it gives CASSPWGDTQYF.

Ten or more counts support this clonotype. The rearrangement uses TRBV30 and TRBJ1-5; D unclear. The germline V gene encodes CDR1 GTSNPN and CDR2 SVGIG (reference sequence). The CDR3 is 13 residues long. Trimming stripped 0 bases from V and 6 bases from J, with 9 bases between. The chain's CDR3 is CAWSVQNSQPQHF. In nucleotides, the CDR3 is TGTGCCTGGAGTGTACAGAACAGTCAGCCCCAGCATTTT. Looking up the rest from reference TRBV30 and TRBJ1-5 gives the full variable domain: SQTIHQWPATLVQPVGSPLSLECTVEGTSNPNLYWYRQAAGRGLQLLFYSVGIGQISSEVPQNLSASRPQDRQFILSSKKLLLSDSGFYLCAWSVQNSQPQHFGDGTRLSIL.

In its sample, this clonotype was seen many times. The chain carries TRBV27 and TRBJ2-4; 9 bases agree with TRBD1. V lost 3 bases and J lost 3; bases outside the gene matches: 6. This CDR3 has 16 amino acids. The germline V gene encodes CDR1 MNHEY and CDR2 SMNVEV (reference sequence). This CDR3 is CASSFRQGVVKNIQYF. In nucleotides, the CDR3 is TGTGCCAGCAGTTTTAGACAGGGGGTCGTCAAAAACATTCAGTACTTC.

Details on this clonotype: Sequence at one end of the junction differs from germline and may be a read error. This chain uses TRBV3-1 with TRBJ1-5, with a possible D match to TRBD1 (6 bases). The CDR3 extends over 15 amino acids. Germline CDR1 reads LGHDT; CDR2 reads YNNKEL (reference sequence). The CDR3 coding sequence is TGTGCCAGCAGCCGGACAAATGGGGGCAATCAGCCCCAGCGTTTT. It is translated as CASSRTNGGNQPQRF. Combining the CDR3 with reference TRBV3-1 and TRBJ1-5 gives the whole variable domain DTAVSQTPKYLVTQMGNDKSIKCEQNLGHDTMYWYKQDSKKFLKIMFSYNNKELIINETVPNRFSPKSPDKAHLNLHINSLELGDSAVYFCASSRTNGGNQPQRFGDGTRLSIL.

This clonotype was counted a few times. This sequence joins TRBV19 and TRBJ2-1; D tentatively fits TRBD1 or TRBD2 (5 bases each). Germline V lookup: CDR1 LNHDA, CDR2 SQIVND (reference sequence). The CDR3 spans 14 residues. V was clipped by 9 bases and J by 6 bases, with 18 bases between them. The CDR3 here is CASSAGTIGNEQFF. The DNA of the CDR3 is TGTGCCAGCTCGGCAGGGACGATAGGCAATGAGCAGTTCTTC. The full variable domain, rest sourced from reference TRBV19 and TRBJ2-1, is DGGITQSPKYLFRKEGQNVTLSCEQNLNHDAMYWYRQDPGQGLRLIYYSQIVNDFQKGDIAEGYSVSREKKESFPLTVTSAQKNPTAFYLCASSAGTIGNEQFFGPGTRLTVL.

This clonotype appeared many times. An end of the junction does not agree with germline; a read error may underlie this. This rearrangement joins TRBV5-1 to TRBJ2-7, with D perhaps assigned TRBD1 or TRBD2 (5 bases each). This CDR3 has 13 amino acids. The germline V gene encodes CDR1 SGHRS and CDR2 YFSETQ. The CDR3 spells CASSLGDPYEQYF. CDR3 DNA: TGTGCCAGCAGTTTAGGGGACCCCTACGAGCAGTACTTC.

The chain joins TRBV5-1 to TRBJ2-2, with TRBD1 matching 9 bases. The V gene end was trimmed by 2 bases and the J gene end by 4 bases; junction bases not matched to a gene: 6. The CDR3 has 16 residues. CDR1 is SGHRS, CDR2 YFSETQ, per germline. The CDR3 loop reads CASSFGQGQGTGELFF. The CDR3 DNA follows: TGCGCCAGCAGCTTCGGACAGGGGCAGGGCACCGGGGAGCTGTTTTTT.

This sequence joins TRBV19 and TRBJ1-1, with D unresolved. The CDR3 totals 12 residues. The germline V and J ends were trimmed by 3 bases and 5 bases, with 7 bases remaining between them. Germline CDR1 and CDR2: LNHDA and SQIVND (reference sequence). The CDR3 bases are TGTGCCAGTAGTATTGCTGGGACTGAAGCTTTCTTT. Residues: CASSIAGTEAFF.

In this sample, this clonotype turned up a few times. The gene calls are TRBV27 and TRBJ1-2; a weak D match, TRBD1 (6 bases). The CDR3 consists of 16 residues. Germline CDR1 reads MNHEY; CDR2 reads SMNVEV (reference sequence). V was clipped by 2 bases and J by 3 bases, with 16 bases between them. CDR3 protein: CASSLNVNRVDYGYTF. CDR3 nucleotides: TGTGCCAGCAGTTTAAACGTTAACAGGGTTGACTATGGCTACACCTTC.

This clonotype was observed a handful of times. The CDR3 sequence: CAWTGTIIYEQYF. CDR3 in DNA: TGTGCCTGGACCGGGACTATTATTTACGAGCAGTACTTC. The V call is TRBV30, the J call TRBJ2-7; 7 nucleotides agree with TRBD2. The CDR3 extends over 13 amino acids. J gave up 4 bases and V 4 bases, and 7 bases lay outside the gene matches. Germline values: CDR1 GTSNPN, CDR2 SVGIG (reference sequence).

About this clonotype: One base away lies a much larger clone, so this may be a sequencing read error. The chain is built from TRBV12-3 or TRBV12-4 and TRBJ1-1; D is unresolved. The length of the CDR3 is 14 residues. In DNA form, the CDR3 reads TGTGCCAGCAGTTTATACGGCATGAACACTGGAGCTTTCTTT. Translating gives CASSLYGMNTGAFF.

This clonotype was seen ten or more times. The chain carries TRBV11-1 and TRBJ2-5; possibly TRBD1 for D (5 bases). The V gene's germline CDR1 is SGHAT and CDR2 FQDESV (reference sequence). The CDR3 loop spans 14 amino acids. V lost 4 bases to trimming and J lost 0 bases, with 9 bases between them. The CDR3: CASSSGHNQETQYF. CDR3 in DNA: TGTGCCAGCAGCTCAGGACACAACCAAGAGACCCAGTACTTC.

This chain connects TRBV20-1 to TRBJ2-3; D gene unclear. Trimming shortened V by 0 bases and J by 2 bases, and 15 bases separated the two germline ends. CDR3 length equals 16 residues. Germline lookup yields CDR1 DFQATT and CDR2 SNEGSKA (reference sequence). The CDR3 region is CSARDFEDQNTDTQYF. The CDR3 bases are TGCAGTGCTAGAGATTTTGAGGACCAGAACACAGATACGCAGTATTTT.

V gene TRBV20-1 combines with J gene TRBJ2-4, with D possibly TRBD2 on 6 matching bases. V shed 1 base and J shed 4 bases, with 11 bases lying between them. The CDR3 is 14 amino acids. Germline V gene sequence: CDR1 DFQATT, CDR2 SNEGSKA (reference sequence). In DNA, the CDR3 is TGCAGTGCTAGAGGTCCGGCGGGAAAAAACATTCAGTACTTC. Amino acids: CSARGPAGKNIQYF.

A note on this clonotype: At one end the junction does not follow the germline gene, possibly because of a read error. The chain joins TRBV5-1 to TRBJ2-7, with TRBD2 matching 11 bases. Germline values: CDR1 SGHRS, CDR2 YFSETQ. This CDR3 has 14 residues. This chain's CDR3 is CASSSGTSGYQQYF. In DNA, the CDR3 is TGCGCCAGCAGTTCCGGGACTAGCGGCTACCAGCAGTACTTC.

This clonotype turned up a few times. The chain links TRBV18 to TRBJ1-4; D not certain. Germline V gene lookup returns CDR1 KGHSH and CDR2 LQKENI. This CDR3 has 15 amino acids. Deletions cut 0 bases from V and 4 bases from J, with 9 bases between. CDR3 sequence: CASSPPTERNEKLFF. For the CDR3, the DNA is TGTGCCAGCTCACCACCAACGGAACGTAATGAAAAACTGTTTTTT. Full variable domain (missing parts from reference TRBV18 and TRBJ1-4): NAGVMQNPRHLVRRRGQEARLRCSPMKGHSHVYWYRQLPEEGLKFMVYLQKENIIDESGMPKERFSAEFPKEGPSILRIQQVVRGDSAAYFCASSPPTERNEKLFFGSGTQLSVL.

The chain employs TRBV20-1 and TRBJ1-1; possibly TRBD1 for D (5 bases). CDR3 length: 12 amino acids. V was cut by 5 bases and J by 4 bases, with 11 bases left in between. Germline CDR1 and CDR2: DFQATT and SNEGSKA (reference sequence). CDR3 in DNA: TGCAGTGCTGCCAGACAGCTCACTGAAGCTTTCTTT. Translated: CSAARQLTEAFF.

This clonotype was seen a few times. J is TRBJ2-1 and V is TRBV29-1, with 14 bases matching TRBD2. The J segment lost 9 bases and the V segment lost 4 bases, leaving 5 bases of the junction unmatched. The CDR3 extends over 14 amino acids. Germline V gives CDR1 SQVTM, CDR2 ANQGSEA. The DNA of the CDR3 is TGCAGCGTTGCCGGGACTAGCGGGAGTTCTGAGCAGTTCTTC. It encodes CSVAGTSGSSEQFF.

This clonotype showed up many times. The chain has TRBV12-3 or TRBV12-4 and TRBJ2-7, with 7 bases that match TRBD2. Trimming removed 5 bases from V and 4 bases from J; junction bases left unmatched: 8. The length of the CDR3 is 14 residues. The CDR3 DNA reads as TGTGCCAGCAGTCTCTCGGCGGGAGAGTACGAGCAGTACTTC. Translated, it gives CASSLSAGEYEQYF.

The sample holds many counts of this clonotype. DNA of the CDR3: TGCAGTGCTCCAGGGGGCATAGATACGCAGTATTTT. This gives the protein CSAPGGIDTQYF. The chain has TRBV20-1 and TRBJ2-3; 8 positions match TRBD1. This CDR3 has 12 amino acids. With 5 bases clipped from V and 5 bases from J, the junction kept 3 bases outside the gene matches. Germline loops: CDR1 DFQATT, CDR2 SNEGSKA (reference sequence).

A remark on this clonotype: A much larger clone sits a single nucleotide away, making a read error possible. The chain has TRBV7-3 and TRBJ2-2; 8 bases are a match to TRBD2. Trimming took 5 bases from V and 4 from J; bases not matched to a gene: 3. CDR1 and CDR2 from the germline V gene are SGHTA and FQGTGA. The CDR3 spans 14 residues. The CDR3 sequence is CASSRTSSTGELFF. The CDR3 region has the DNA TGTGCCAGCAGCCGGACTAGCTCCACCGGGGAGCTGTTTTTT.

CDR3 DNA sequence: TGTGCCAGCAGCTTTTCCTTAGGCCCTCTCCGGGGCAATGAGCAGTTCTTC. Translation gives CASSFSLGPLRGNEQFF. This chain uses TRBV7-9 with TRBJ2-1, with TRBD2 as a possible D gene (5 bases). The V gene's germline CDR1 is SEHNR and CDR2 FQNEAQ (reference sequence). The CDR3 is 17 amino acids. Trimming took 3 bases from V and 6 from J, leaving 21 bases between them.

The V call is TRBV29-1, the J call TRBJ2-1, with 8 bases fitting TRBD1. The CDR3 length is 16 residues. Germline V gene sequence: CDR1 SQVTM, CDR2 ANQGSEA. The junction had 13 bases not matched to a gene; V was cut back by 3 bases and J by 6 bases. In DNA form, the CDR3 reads TGCAGCGTTGATGGCGGGCGTACAGGGGGAGGCAATGAGCAGTTCTTC. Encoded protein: CSVDGGRTGGGNEQFF.

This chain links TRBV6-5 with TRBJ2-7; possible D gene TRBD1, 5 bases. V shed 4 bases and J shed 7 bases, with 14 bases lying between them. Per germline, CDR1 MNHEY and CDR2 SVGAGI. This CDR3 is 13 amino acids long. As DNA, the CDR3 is TGTGCCAGCAGTTCCAGCAGGGCCGAGGAGCAGTACTTC. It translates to CASSSSRAEEQYF.

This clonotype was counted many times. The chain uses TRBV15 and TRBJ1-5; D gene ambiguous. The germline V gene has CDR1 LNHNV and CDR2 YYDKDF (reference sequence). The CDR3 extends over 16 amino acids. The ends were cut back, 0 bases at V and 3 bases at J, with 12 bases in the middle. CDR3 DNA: TGTGCCACCAGCAGAGATAGAGGGAGTCTCAATCAGCCCCAGCATTTT. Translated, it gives CATSRDRGSLNQPQHF.

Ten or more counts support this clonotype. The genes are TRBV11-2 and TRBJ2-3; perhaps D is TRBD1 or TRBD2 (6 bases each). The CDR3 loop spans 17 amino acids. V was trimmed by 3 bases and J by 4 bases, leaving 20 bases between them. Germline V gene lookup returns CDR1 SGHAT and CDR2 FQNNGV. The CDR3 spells CASSFTGVGRGADTQYF. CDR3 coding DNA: TGTGCCAGCAGCTTCACGGGGGTTGGCAGGGGCGCAGATACGCAGTATTTT.

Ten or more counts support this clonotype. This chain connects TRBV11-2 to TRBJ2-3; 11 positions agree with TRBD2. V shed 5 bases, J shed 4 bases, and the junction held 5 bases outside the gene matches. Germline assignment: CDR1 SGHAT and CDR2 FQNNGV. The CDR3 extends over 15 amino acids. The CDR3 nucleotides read TGTGCCAGCAGCCGTAGCGGGAGGGGGTCAGATACGCAGTATTTT. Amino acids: CASSRSGRGSDTQYF.

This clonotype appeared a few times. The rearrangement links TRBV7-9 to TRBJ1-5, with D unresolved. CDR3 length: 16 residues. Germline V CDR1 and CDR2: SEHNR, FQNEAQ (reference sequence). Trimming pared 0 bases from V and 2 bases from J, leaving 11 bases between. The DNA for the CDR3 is TGTGCCAGCAGCTTAGCGACCCGGGGAGGCAATCAGCCCCAGCATTTT. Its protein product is CASSLATRGGNQPQHF.

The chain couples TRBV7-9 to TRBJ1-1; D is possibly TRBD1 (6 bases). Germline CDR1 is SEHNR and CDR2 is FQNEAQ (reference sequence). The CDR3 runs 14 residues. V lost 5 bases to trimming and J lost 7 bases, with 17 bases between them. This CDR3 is CASSPDTTGVEAFF. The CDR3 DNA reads TGTGCCAGCAGCCCCGACACGACAGGAGTTGAAGCTTTCTTT.

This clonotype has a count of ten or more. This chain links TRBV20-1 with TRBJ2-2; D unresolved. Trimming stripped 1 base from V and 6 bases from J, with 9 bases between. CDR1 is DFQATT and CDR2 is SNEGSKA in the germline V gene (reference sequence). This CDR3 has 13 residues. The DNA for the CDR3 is TGCAGTGCTAGAGGGGATTGCCCCGGGGAGCTGTTTTTT. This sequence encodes CSARGDCPGELFF.